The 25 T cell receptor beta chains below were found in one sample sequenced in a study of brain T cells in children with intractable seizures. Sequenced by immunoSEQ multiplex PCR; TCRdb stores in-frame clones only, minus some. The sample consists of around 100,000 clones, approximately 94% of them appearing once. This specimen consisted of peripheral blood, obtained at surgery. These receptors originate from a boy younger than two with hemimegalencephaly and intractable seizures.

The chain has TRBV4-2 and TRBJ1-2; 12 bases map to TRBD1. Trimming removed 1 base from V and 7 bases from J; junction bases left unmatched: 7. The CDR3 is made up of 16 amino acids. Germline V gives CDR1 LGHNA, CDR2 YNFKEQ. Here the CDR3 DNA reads TGTGCCAGCAGCCAAGTCAAGGGACAGGGGGCGCTTGGCTACACCTTC. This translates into CASSQVKGQGALGYTF.

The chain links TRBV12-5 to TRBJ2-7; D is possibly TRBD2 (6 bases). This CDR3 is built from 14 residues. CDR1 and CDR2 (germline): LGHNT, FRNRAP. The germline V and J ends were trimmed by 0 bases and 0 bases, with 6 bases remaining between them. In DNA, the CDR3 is TGTGCTAGTGGTTTGGTAGCGGGCTCCTACGAGCAGTACTTC. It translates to CASGLVAGSYEQYF.

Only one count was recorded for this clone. In nucleotides, the CDR3 is TGTGCCAGCAGCCATACCCCCCGGGGGAATCAGCCCCAGCATTTT. This sequence encodes CASSHTPRGNQPQHF. The J gene is TRBJ1-5, the V gene TRBV27, with a tentative D call TRBD1 (5 bases). The CDR3 contains 15 residues. Deletions cut 6 bases from V and 4 bases from J, with 16 bases between. Germline CDR1 reads MNHEY; CDR2 reads SMNVEV (reference sequence).

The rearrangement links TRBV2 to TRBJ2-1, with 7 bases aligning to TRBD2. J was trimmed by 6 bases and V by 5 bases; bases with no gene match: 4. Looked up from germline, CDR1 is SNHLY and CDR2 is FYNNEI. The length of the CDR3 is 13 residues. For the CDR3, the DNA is TGTGCCAGCAGTCCAGGACTAGGCAATGAGCAGTTCTTC. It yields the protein CASSPGLGNEQFF.

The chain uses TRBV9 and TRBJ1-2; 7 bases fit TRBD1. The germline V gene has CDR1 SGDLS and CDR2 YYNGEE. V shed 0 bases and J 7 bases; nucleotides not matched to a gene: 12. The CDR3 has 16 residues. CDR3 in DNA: TGTGCCAGCAGCGTAGTGCCGAGTTCAGGGGGACGTGGCTACACCTTC. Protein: CASSVVPSSGGRGYTF.

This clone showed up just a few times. The CDR3 DNA follows: TGCGCCAGCAGCCCCCCCGGGACAGGGGCCGAGGCACCCCTCCACTTT. Amino acid sequence: CASSPPGTGAEAPLHF. V gene TRBV5-1 combines with J gene TRBJ1-6, with 10 bases matching TRBD1. CDR1 and CDR2 from the germline V gene are SGHRS and YFSETQ. This CDR3 has 16 residues. The J segment lost 11 bases and the V segment lost 4 bases, leaving 12 bases of the junction unmatched. The full variable domain, with the rest looked up from reference TRBV5-1 and TRBJ1-6, is KAGVTQTPRYLIKTRGQQVTLSCSPISGHRSVSWYQQTPGQGLQFLFEYFSETQRNKGNFPGRFSGRQFSNSRSEMNVSTLELGDSALYLCASSPPGTGAEAPLHFGNGTRLTVT.

The CDR3 coding sequence is TGCGCCAGCAGCCTAAGAGGGCGGAGCTCCTACAATGAGCAGTTCTTC. This sequence encodes CASSLRGRSSYNEQFF. V usage is TRBV4-3 and J usage is TRBJ2-1; tentatively, D is TRBD2 (5 bases). The V gene's germline CDR1 is LGHNA and CDR2 YSLEER. The CDR3 covers 16 residues. V dropped 4 bases and J dropped 0 bases, with 13 bases sitting between them.

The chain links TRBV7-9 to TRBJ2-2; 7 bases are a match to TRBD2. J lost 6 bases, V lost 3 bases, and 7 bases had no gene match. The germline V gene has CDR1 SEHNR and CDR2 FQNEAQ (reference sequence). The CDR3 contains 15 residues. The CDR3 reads CASSFRGSLAGELFF. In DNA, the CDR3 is TGTGCCAGCAGCTTCCGCGGGAGTTTGGCCGGGGAGCTGTTTTTT.

CDR3 loop: CASPGPYEQYF. DNA of the CDR3: TGTGCCAGCCCGGGTCCCTACGAGCAGTACTTC. This chain links TRBV7-3 with TRBJ2-7, with D unclear. V shed 8 bases and J shed 2 bases, with 7 bases lying between them. Germline CDR1 and CDR2: SGHTA and FQGTGA. This CDR3 comprises 11 residues.

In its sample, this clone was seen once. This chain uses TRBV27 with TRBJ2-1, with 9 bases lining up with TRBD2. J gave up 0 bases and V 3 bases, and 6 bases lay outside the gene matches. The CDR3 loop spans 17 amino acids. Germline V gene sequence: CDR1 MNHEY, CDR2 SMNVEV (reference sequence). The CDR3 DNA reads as TGTGCCAGCAGTTTGAGCGGGAGGACCCTCTCCTACAATGAGCAGTTCTTC. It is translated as CASSLSGRTLSYNEQFF.

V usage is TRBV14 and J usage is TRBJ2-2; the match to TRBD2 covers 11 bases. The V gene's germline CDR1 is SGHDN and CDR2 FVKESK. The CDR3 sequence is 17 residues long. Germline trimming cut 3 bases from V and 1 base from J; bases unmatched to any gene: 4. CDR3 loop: CASSHVLAGVNTGELFF. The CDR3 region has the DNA TGTGCCAGCAGCCACGTACTAGCGGGAGTGAACACCGGGGAGCTGTTTTTT.

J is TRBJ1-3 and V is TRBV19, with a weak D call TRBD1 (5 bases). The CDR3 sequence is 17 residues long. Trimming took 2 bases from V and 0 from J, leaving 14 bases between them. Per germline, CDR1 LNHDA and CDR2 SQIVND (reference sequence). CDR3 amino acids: CASSINPPGISGNTIYF. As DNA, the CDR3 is TGTGCCAGTAGTATAAATCCGCCAGGGATCTCTGGAAACACCATATATTTT.

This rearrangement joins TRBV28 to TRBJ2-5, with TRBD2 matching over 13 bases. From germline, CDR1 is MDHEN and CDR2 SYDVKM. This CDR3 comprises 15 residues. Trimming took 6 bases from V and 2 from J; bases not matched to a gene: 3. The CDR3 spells CASSPGLAGQETQYF. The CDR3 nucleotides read TGTGCCAGCAGCCCGGGACTAGCGGGGCAAGAGACCCAGTACTTC.

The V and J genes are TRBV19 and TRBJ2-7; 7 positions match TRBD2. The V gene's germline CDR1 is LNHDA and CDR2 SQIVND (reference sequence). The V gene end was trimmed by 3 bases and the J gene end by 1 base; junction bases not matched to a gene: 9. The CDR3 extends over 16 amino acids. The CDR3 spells CASSIWGGFPSYEQYF. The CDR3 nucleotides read TGTGCCAGTAGTATTTGGGGAGGGTTCCCATCCTACGAGCAGTACTTC.

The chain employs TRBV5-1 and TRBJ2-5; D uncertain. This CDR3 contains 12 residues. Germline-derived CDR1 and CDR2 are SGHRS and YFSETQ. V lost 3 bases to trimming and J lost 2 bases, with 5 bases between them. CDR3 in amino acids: CASSWKQETQYF. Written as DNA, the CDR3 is TGCGCCAGCAGCTGGAAACAAGAGACCCAGTACTTC.

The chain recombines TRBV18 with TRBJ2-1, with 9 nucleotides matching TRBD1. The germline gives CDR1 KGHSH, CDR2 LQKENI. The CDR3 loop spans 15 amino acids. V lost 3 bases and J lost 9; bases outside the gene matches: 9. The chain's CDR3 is CASSPRDREVSEQFF. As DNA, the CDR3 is TGTGCCAGCTCACCCCGGGACAGGGAAGTATCTGAGCAGTTCTTC.

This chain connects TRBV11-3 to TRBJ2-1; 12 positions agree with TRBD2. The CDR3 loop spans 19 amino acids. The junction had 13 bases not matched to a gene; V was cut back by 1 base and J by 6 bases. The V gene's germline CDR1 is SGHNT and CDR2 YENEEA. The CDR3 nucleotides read TGTGCCAGCAGCTTAGCGCGCCTAGCGGGAGGGCCAACGGGCAATGAGCAGTTCTTC. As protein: CASSLARLAGGPTGNEQFF. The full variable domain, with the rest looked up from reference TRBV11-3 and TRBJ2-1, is EAGVVQSPRYKIIEKKQPVAFWCNPISGHNTLYWYLQNLGQGPELLIRYENEEAVDDSQLPKDRFSAERLKGVDSTLKIQPAELGDSAVYLCASSLARLAGGPTGNEQFFGPGTRLTVL.

CDR3 coding DNA: TGCGCCAGCAGCCAAGATCGGGGACTCTCCTACAATGAGCAGTTCTTC. Its translation: CASSQDRGLSYNEQFF. The J gene is TRBJ2-1, the V gene TRBV4-1, with a possible D match to TRBD2 (6 bases). The CDR3 is 16 amino acids. V was shortened by 0 bases and J by 0 bases, with 9 bases between the two germline ends. The germline gives CDR1 MGHRA, CDR2 YSYEKL.

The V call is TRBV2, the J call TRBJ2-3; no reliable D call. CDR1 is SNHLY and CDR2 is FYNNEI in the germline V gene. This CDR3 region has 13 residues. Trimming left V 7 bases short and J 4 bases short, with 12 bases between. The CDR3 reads CASIKESPDTQYF. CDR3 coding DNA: TGTGCCAGCATAAAGGAATCGCCAGATACGCAGTATTTT. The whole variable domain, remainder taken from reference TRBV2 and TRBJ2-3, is EPEVTQTPSHQVTQMGQEVILRCVPISNHLYFYWYRQILGQKVEFLVSFYNNEISEKSEIFDDQFSVERPDGSNFTLKIRSTKLEDSAMYFCASIKESPDTQYFGPGTRLTVL.

Written as DNA, the CDR3 is TGTGCCAGCAGTTTAAGGATGGTGGATACGCAGTATTTT. Its protein product is CASSLRMVDTQYF. The chain uses TRBV12-3 or TRBV12-4 and TRBJ2-3; the D is unclear. Trimming took off 2 bases at V and 6 bases at J, with 9 bases between the two ends. This CDR3 comprises 13 residues.

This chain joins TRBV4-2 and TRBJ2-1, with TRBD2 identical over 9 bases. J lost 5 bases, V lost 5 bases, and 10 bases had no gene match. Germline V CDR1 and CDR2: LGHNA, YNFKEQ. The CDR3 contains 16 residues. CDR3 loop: CASSTPPSGADNEQFF. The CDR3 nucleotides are TGTGCCAGCAGCACTCCCCCTAGCGGGGCTGACAATGAGCAGTTCTTC.

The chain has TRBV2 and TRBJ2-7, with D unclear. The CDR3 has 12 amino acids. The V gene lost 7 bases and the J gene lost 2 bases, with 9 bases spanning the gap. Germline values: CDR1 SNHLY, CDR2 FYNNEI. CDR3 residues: CASNGRTYEQYF. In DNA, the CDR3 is TGTGCCAGCAACGGAAGAACCTACGAGCAGTACTTC. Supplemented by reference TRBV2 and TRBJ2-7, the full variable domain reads EPEVTQTPSHQVTQMGQEVILRCVPISNHLYFYWYRQILGQKVEFLVSFYNNEISEKSEIFDDQFSVERPDGSNFTLKIRSTKLEDSAMYFCASNGRTYEQYFGPGTRLTVT.

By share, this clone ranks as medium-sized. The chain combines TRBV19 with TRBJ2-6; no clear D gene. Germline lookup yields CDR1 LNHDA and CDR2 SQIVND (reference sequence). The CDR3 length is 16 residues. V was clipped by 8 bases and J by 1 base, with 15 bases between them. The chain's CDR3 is CASRPSHDSGANVLTF. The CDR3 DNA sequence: TGTGCCAGTCGCCCATCCCATGATTCTGGGGCCAACGTCCTGACTTTC. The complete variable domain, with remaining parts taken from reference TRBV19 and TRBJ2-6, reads DGGITQSPKYLFRKEGQNVTLSCEQNLNHDAMYWYRQDPGQGLRLIYYSQIVNDFQKGDIAEGYSVSREKKESFPLTVTSAQKNPTAFYLCASRPSHDSGANVLTFGAGSRLTVL.

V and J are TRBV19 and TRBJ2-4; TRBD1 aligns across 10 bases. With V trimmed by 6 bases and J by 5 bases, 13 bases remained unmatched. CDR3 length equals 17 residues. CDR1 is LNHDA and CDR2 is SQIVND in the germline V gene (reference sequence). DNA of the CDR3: TGTGCCAGTAGCTGGAGACAGGGGGCGATGGTTGAAAACATTCAGTACTTC. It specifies CASSWRQGAMVENIQYF.

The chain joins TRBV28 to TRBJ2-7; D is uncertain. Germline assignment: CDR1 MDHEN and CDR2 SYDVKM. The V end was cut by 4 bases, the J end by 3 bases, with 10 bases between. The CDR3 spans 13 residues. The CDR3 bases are TGTGCCAGCAGTTACCCTCTTTTCTACGAGCAGTACTTC. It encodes CASSYPLFYEQYF.